A single sample gave rise to the 20 T cell receptor beta chains below, sequenced in a study of CD8 T cells in ankylosing spondylitis. TCRdb re-called the 5' RACE reads with MiXCR, one entry per CDR3 protein. This sample has roughly 700,000 distinct CDR3 sequences, with under 20% found just once. Findings and caveats of the study: Seemingly distinctive of ankylosing spondylitis blood was a TCR beta motif formed by eight highly homologous variants.

These receptors lack a known antigen. Sequencing was carried out using blood, either unsorted or a sorted T cell fraction (not recorded which). These TCRs come from a male donor with ankylosing spondylitis.

The chain employs TRBV28 and TRBJ1-1; no firm D call. Looked up from germline, CDR1 is MDHEN and CDR2 is SYDVKM. Trimming removed 3 bases from V and 1 base from J, with 21 bases in between. This CDR3 is 18 amino acids long. CDR3 in DNA: TGTGCCAGCAGTTTCGTCCCACTCCTTTCCCAGGCGAACACTGAAGCTTTCTTT. It translates to CASSFVPLLSQANTEAFF.

The rearrangement links TRBV5-1 to TRBJ1-6; possible D gene TRBD1, 5 bases. The CDR3 covers 14 residues. CDR1 and CDR2 (germline): SGHRS, YFSETQ. The ends were cut back, 4 bases at V and 7 bases at J, with 12 bases in the middle. The CDR3 loop is CASSQGFENSPLHF. DNA of the CDR3: TGCGCCAGCAGCCAGGGATTTGAAAATTCACCCCTCCACTTT.

Only a few counts were recorded for this clonotype. CDR3 in amino acids: CASSQYLLAGGSTDTQYF. In nucleotides, the CDR3 is TGCGCCAGCAGCCAATACCTCCTAGCGGGAGGAAGCACAGATACGCAGTATTTT. This chain links TRBV4-3 with TRBJ2-3, with 11 positions matching TRBD2. V was clipped by 2 bases and J by 0 bases; unmatched bases: 7. The CDR3 covers 18 residues. Germline V gene data show CDR1 as LGHNA and CDR2 as YSLEER.

This rearrangement joins TRBV19 to TRBJ2-1; D gene ambiguous. The CDR3 consists of 11 residues. V lost 5 bases and J 6 bases, leaving 5 bases between the germline ends. CDR1 and CDR2 from the germline V gene are LNHDA and SQIVND (reference sequence). The CDR3 spells CASSQRNEQFF. The DNA for the CDR3 is TGTGCCAGTAGTCAGCGCAATGAGCAGTTCTTC.

The chain carries TRBV5-1 and TRBJ1-4; TRBD1 might be the D (6 bases). The CDR3 is made up of 16 amino acids. V was pared by 3 bases and J by 3 bases, with 15 bases between. Germline V lookup: CDR1 SGHRS, CDR2 YFSETQ. The CDR3 sequence: CASSSPTGHSNEKLFF. Written as DNA, the CDR3 is TGCGCCAGCAGCTCGCCTACAGGGCATTCTAATGAAAAACTGTTTTTT.

This clonotype occurred a few times. The rearrangement uses TRBV4-3 and TRBJ2-5; D may match TRBD1 or TRBD2 (5 bases each). CDR3 length: 13 residues. The germline CDR1 and CDR2 sequences are LGHNA and YSLEER. V shed 0 bases and J shed 5 bases, with 7 bases lying between them. The CDR3 coding sequence is TGCGCCAGCAGCCAAGAGTGGGGGGAGACCCAGTACTTC. This codes for CASSQEWGETQYF.

The sample holds a few counts of this clonotype. The chain carries TRBV28 and TRBJ1-1; D is uncertain. Germline lookup yields CDR1 MDHEN and CDR2 SYDVKM. Trimming took 7 bases from V and 6 from J, leaving 15 bases between them. The CDR3 has 13 residues. The CDR3 region is CASTKGLRAEAFF. The CDR3 region has the DNA TGTGCCAGCACTAAGGGTTTAAGGGCTGAAGCTTTCTTT.

This clonotype was recorded a few times. The rearrangement links TRBV15 to TRBJ2-5; 8 positions agree with TRBD2. The CDR3 totals 15 residues. V was pared by 0 bases and J by 6 bases, with 6 bases of the junction left unmatched. Germline values: CDR1 LNHNV, CDR2 YYDKDF (reference sequence). The CDR3 DNA follows: TGTGCCACCAGCAGAGATTCGGGACTAGAAAAGACCCAGTACTTC. It specifies CATSRDSGLEKTQYF.

This clonotype was seen more than once but under ten times. Here the CDR3 reads CASSRTTADQETQYF. The CDR3 coding sequence is TGCGCCAGCAGCCGAACGACAGCGGACCAAGAGACCCAGTACTTC. This chain uses TRBV5-1 with TRBJ2-5; D may correspond to TRBD1 or TRBD2 (5 bases each). Per germline, CDR1 SGHRS and CDR2 YFSETQ. Deletions cut 4 bases from V and 0 bases from J, with 13 bases between. This CDR3 region has 15 residues.

The genes are TRBV27 and TRBJ2-7; D is ambiguous. V lost 5 bases and J lost 3, with 20 bases in between. This CDR3 is 16 amino acids long. CDR1 is MNHEY, CDR2 SMNVEV, per germline (reference sequence). DNA for the CDR3: TGTGCCAGCAGTAAAGATGCTCATGGGCTCCACTACGAGCAGTACTTC. Translation gives CASSKDAHGLHYEQYF.

CDR3 nucleotides: TGTGCCAGCAGCCCTCCCTATGGTACTGAAGCTTTCTTT. This gives the protein CASSPPYGTEAFF. The chain combines TRBV7-9 with TRBJ1-1; D not resolved. Germline CDR1 and CDR2: SEHNR and FQNEAQ (reference sequence). V was trimmed by 5 bases and J by 5 bases, leaving 12 bases between them. This CDR3 spans 13 amino acids.

The chain joins TRBV12-3 or TRBV12-4 to TRBJ2-2, with a possible D match to TRBD1 (6 bases). The CDR3 has 13 residues. V lost 7 bases and J lost 6, with 12 bases in between. CDR3 nucleotides: TGTGCCAGCACTAAGGACAGTCCCGGGGAGCTGTTTTTT. Translated, it gives CASTKDSPGELFF.

The chain joins TRBV7-9 to TRBJ2-5; 10 nucleotides match TRBD2. Germline-derived CDR1 and CDR2 are SEHNR and FQNEAQ (reference sequence). The CDR3 covers 15 residues. V lost 2 bases, J lost 5 bases, and 5 bases stayed unmatched. CDR3 protein: CASSLSLAGVETQYF. The DNA for the CDR3 is TGTGCCAGCAGCTTATCCCTAGCGGGGGTGGAGACCCAGTACTTC.

This clonotype was seen more than once but under ten times. This chain connects TRBV6-1 to TRBJ2-5, with 7 positions matching TRBD1. Germline assignment: CDR1 MNHNS and CDR2 SASEGT. The CDR3 consists of 15 residues. V shed 3 bases and J 5 bases; nucleotides not matched to a gene: 9. The CDR3 loop reads CASSDRGISTETQYF. The CDR3 DNA follows: TGTGCCAGCAGTGACAGGGGGATTTCCACTGAGACCCAGTACTTC.

V usage is TRBV29-1 and J usage is TRBJ1-1; tentatively, D is TRBD1 (5 bases). The CDR3 length is 14 residues. V lost 7 bases to trimming and J lost 2 bases, with 17 bases between them. Germline V gives CDR1 SQVTM, CDR2 ANQGSEA. CDR3 region: CSAVEGASNTEAFF. In DNA, the CDR3 is TGCAGCGCCGTGGAAGGGGCGTCCAACACTGAAGCTTTCTTT.

CDR3 sequence (DNA): TGTGCCAGCAGTTTACGGGGGGGGCTCAATGAGCAGTTCTTC. It is translated as CASSLRGGLNEQFF. The rearrangement uses TRBV12-3 or TRBV12-4 and TRBJ2-1; 8 bases line up with TRBD2. J gave up 6 bases and V 2 bases, and 3 bases lay outside the gene matches. This CDR3 contains 14 residues.

This clonotype was seen a few times. This rearrangement joins TRBV12-3 or TRBV12-4 to TRBJ1-2; no clear D. The CDR3 consists of 13 residues. Trimming stripped 6 bases from V and 4 bases from J, with 12 bases between. The CDR3 region is CASRTLGGYGYTF. The DNA for the CDR3 is TGTGCCAGCAGGACGCTGGGAGGCTATGGCTACACCTTC.

This clonotype occurred a few times. The rearrangement links TRBV4-1 to TRBJ2-7; no clear D gene. The length of the CDR3 is 15 residues. V lost 0 bases to trimming and J lost 3 bases, with 12 bases between them. CDR1 is MGHRA, CDR2 YSYEKL, per germline. The CDR3 sequence: CASSQEAEIGYEQYF. CDR3 nucleotide sequence: TGCGCCAGCAGCCAAGAGGCAGAGATCGGCTACGAGCAGTACTTC.

This clonotype was picked up a small number of times. The rearrangement joins TRBV7-9 to TRBJ1-1; possibly TRBD1 for D (5 bases). The CDR3 extends over 15 amino acids. V lost 3 bases, J lost 5 bases, and 16 bases lay in between. Per the germline V gene, CDR1 is SEHNR and CDR2 is FQNEAQ (reference sequence). The CDR3 nucleotides read TGTGCCAGCAGCTTTGAGGGGCCTGTAGGGACTGAAGCTTTCTTT. This gives the protein CASSFEGPVGTEAFF. Full variable domain (remainder filled in from reference TRBV7-9 and TRBJ1-1): DTGVSQNPRHKITKRGQNVTFRCDPISEHNRLYWYRQTLGQGPEFLTYFQNEAQLEKSRLLSDRFSAERPKGSFSTLEIQRTEQGDSAMYLCASSFEGPVGTEAFFGQGTRLTVV.

The V and J genes are TRBV11-2 and TRBJ2-1, with D perhaps matching TRBD1 (6 bases). Germline-derived CDR1 and CDR2 are SGHAT and FQNNGV. Trimming took 0 bases from V and 3 from J, leaving 18 bases between them. The CDR3 totals 18 residues. CDR3 sequence reads: CASSLDRASGVLYNEQFF. CDR3 DNA: TGTGCCAGCAGCTTAGATCGGGCATCAGGGGTCCTCTACAATGAGCAGTTCTTC. The variable domain in full, with the rest retrieved from reference TRBV11-2 and TRBJ2-1, is EAGVAQSPRYKIIEKRQSVAFWCNPISGHATLYWYQQILGQGPKLLIQFQNNGVVDDSQLPKDRFSAERLKGVDSTLKIQPAKLEDSAVYLCASSLDRASGVLYNEQFFGPGTRLTVL.